This entry describes one T cell receptor beta chain. The source of the sample is a study of T cell changes during pregnancy in multiple sclerosis. Clones were read by immunoSEQ multiplex PCR, and TCRdb kept only the in-frame ones, dropping some. The data contain tens of thousands of clones, just under 90% of them singletons. The germline V gene has CDR1 SGDLS and CDR2 YYNGEE. Trimming cost V 0 bases and J 2 bases, with 8 bases left between them. This CDR3 is built from 14 residues. V gene TRBV9 combines with J gene TRBJ2-5; maybe TRBD1 (5 bases). The clonotype comes from a female donor with multiple sclerosis, enrolled in a pregnancy study. The sample in question was CD4+ T cells from peripheral blood mononuclear cells, obtained in the first trimester of pregnancy. Written as DNA, the CDR3 is TGTGCCAGCAGCGTAGCTCCAGGGCAAGAGACCCAGTACTTC. Protein sequence: CASSVAPGQETQYF.